The clone carrying this T cell receptor beta chain was recorded only once. CD8+ and CD4+ T cells from blood underwent TCR beta sequencing. Controls were healthy donors chosen to match patients in age and sex. TEMRA cells were FACS-enriched, while CD8+ and CD4+ T cells were negatively isolated. This CDR3 is built from 16 residues. V gave up 5 bases and J gave up 7 bases; unmatched junction bases: 13. Per germline, CDR1 LGHDT and CDR2 YNNKEL (reference sequence). Random-hexamer reverse transcription was applied to about 0.45 to 1 ug RNA. A single record per CDR3 protein comes from TCRdb applying MiXCR to the immunoSEQ multiplex PCR reads. The table records roughly 60,000 distinct CDR3 sequences, just over 90% of them present only once. The entry originates in a study of CD8 T cells in Susac syndrome.

This TCR was sampled from a human donor in good health. The V call is TRBV3-1, the J call TRBJ2-2; the match to TRBD1 covers 7 bases. Material: CD8+ T cells from PBMCs. The CDR3 nucleotides are TGTGCCAGCAGCACACCGGGACAGCTTCTCGGCGGGGAGCTGTTTTTT. Amino acids: CASSTPGQLLGGELFF.